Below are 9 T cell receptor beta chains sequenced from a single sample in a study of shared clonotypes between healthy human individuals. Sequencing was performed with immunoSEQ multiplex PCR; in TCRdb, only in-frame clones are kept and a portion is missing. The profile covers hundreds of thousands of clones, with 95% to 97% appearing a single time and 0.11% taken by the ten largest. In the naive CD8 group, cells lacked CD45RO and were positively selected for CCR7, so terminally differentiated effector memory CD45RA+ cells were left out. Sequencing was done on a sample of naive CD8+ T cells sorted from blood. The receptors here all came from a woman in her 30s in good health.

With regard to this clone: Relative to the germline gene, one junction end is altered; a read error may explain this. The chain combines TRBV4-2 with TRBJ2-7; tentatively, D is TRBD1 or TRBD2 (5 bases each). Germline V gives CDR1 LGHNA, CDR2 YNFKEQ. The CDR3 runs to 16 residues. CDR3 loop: CASSQDPAGTSHEQYF. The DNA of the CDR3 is TGTGCCAGCAGCCAAGATCCGGCAGGGACCTCCCACGAGCAGTACTTC.

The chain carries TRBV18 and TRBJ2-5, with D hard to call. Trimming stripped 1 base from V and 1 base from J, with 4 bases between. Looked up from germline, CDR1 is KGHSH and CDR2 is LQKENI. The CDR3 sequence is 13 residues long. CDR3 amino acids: CASSPRPQETQYF. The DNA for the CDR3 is TGTGCCAGCTCACCACGTCCCCAAGAGACCCAGTACTTC.

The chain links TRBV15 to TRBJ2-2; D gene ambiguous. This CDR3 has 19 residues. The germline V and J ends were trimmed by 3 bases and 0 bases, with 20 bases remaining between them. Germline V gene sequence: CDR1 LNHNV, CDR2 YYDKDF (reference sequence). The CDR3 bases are TGTGCCACCAGCAGGCCAGGAGACACCGAGTACGCGAACACCGGGGAGCTGTTTTTT. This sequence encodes CATSRPGDTEYANTGELFF.

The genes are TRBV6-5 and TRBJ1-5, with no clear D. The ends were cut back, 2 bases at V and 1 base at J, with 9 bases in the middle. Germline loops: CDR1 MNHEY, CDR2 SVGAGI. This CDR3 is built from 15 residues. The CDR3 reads CASSYRVDSNQPQHF. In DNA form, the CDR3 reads TGTGCCAGCAGTTACAGGGTCGACAGCAATCAGCCCCAGCATTTT.

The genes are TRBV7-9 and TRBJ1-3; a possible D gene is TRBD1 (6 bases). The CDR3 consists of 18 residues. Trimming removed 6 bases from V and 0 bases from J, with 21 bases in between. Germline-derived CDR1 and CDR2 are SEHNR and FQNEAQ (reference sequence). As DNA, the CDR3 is TGTGCCAGCAGGTCTATGGGACATCCGATTAGCTCTGGAAACACCATATATTTT. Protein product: CASRSMGHPISSGNTIYF.

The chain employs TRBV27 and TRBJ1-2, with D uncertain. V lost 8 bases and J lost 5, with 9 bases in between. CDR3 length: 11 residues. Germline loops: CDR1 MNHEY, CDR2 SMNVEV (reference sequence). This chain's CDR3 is CASGSMYGYTF. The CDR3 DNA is TGTGCCAGCGGATCGATGTATGGCTACACCTTC.

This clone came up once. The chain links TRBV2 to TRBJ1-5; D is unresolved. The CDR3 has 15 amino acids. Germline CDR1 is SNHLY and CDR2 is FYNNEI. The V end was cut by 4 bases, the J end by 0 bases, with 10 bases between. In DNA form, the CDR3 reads TGTGCCAGCAGTGTCCAGATTTATAGCAATCAGCCCCAGCATTTT. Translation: CASSVQIYSNQPQHF.

CDR3 residues: CASSLVGDVLGWGTFF. CDR3 nucleotide sequence: TGTGCCAGCAGCTTGGTCGGGGACGTCCTCGGGTGGGGGACTTTCTTT. J is TRBJ1-1 and V is TRBV5-6; D is possibly TRBD1 (5 bases). CDR1 is SGHDT and CDR2 is YYEEEE in the germline V gene. There are 16 residues in the CDR3. The V end was cut by 0 bases, the J end by 12 bases, with 24 bases between. The full variable domain, rest sourced from reference TRBV5-6 and TRBJ1-1, is DAGVTQSPTHLIKTRGQQVTLRCSPKSGHDTVSWYQQALGQGPQFIFQYYEEEERQRGNFPDRFSGHQFPNYSSELNVNALLLGDSALYLCASSLVGDVLGWGTFFGQGTRLTVV.

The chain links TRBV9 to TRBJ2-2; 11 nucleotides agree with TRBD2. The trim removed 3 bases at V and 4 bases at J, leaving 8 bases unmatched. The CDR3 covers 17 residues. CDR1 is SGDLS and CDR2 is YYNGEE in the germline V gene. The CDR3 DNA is TGTGCCAGCAGCGCCGGAACTAGCGGGAGTGTCACCGGGGAGCTGTTTTTT. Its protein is CASSAGTSGSVTGELFF.